This entry lists 20 T cell receptor beta chains sequenced from one sample in a study of glioma-infiltrating T cells after dendritic cell vaccination. Some clones are missing from TCRdb's copy, which holds only in-frame ones; the method was immunoSEQ multiplex PCR. Of about 73,000 clones in the sample, approximately 80% were seen once. Sequencing used blood, obtained before dendritic cell vaccination. The source is a human donor with glioblastoma.

This clone was counted between two and nine times. The rearrangement uses TRBV11-2 and TRBJ1-1, with a weak D call TRBD1 (6 bases). Trimming took 2 bases from V and 1 from J, leaving 14 bases between them. This CDR3 region has 16 residues. Germline CDR1 is SGHAT and CDR2 is FQNNGV. CDR3 amino acids: CASSLTWGHKNTEAFF. Here the CDR3 DNA reads TGTGCCAGCAGCTTAACATGGGGGCACAAGAACACTGAAGCTTTCTTT.

This rearrangement joins TRBV5-1 to TRBJ1-4; D is perhaps TRBD1 (5 bases). This CDR3 is built from 15 residues. The germline V gene encodes CDR1 SGHRS and CDR2 YFSETQ. Deletions cut 6 bases from V and 1 base from J, with 13 bases between. The CDR3 coding sequence is TGCGCCAGCACCTCCCGGGGGGGAACTAATGAAAAACTGTTTTTT. Residues: CASTSRGGTNEKLFF.

This clone has just a few counts. Its ends do not fully match the called genes, so a read error is possible. This sample also contains other DNA sequences that code for the same CDR3. This chain uses TRBV4-1 with TRBJ2-1; 11 bases are shared with TRBD2. Looked up from germline, CDR1 is MGHRA and CDR2 is YSYEKL. CDR3 length: 16 residues. CDR3 DNA sequence: TGTGCCAGCAGCAATCAACTAGCGGGGGATTACAATGAGCAGTTCTTC. As protein: CASSNQLAGDYNEQFF.

J is TRBJ1-5 and V is TRBV6-6; 7 nucleotides agree with TRBD1. The CDR3 is made up of 16 amino acids. The junction had 5 bases not matched to a gene; V was cut back by 0 bases and J by 3 bases. The germline CDR1 and CDR2 sequences are MNHNY and SVGAGI (reference sequence). The CDR3 protein is CASSYSTGSNNQPQHF. Here the CDR3 DNA reads TGTGCCAGCAGTTACTCGACAGGGAGTAACAATCAGCCCCAGCATTTT.

This clone was counted a few times. The rearrangement uses TRBV6-1 and TRBJ2-1, with 13 bases fitting TRBD2. Germline assignment: CDR1 MNHNS and CDR2 SASEGT. V shed 4 bases and J 2 bases; nucleotides not matched to a gene: 2. This CDR3 comprises 16 residues. CDR3 nucleotide sequence: TGTGCCAGCAGTGCAGGGACTAGCGGGACCTACAATGAGCAGTTCTTC. Residues: CASSAGTSGTYNEQFF.

The chain recombines TRBV5-1 with TRBJ1-2; D not resolved. From germline, CDR1 is SGHRS and CDR2 YFSETQ. V was pared by 7 bases and J by 3 bases, with 22 bases between. CDR3 length: 16 residues. CDR3: CASSHGDYLPDYGYTF. The DNA of the CDR3 is TGCGCCAGCTCCCACGGAGATTACTTACCGGACTATGGCTACACCTTC. Filled out from reference TRBV5-1 and TRBJ1-2, the complete variable domain reads KAGVTQTPRYLIKTRGQQVTLSCSPISGHRSVSWYQQTPGQGLQFLFEYFSETQRNKGNFPGRFSGRQFSNSRSEMNVSTLELGDSALYLCASSHGDYLPDYGYTFGSGTRLTVV.

This chain connects TRBV6-6 to TRBJ1-2; no firm D call. V dropped 6 bases and J dropped 0 bases, with 8 bases sitting between them. Germline V gene sequence: CDR1 MNHNY, CDR2 SVGAGI (reference sequence). This CDR3 is 13 amino acids long. Here the CDR3 reads CASSPKSNYGYTF. For the CDR3, the DNA is TGTGCCAGCAGCCCCAAATCTAACTATGGCTACACCTTC.

The chain recombines TRBV6-1 with TRBJ1-2; TRBD1 aligns across 11 bases. This CDR3 comprises 16 residues. V gave up 3 bases and J gave up 2 bases; unmatched junction bases: 5. Germline V gene data show CDR1 as MNHNS and CDR2 as SASEGT. The CDR3 nucleotides read TGTGCCAGCAGTGAGGCGGGACAGGGGGGCAACTATGGCTACACCTTC. It is translated as CASSEAGQGGNYGYTF.

CDR3 sequence reads: CAVRDRNEQFF. The CDR3, as DNA: TGTGCCGTCCGAGACAGGAATGAGCAGTTCTTC. The chain combines TRBV10-3 with TRBJ2-1; TRBD1 is a possible D gene (6 bases). Germline CDR1 ENHRY, CDR2 SYGVKD. The CDR3 loop spans 11 amino acids. With 11 bases removed from V and 7 bases from J, the gap between germline ends came to 12 bases.

This chain connects TRBV2 to TRBJ2-2; 7 nucleotides line up with TRBD1. CDR1 SNHLY and CDR2 FYNNEI come from the germline V gene. The CDR3 length is 14 residues. The junction had 11 bases not matched to a gene; V was cut back by 7 bases and J by 9 bases. This CDR3 reads CASTGTVAPRELFF. DNA for the CDR3: TGTGCCAGCACTGGGACAGTCGCCCCGAGGGAGCTGTTTTTT.

The V gene is TRBV28, the J gene TRBJ1-5, with a weak D call TRBD1 (5 bases). The germline V and J ends were trimmed by 6 bases and 7 bases, with 16 bases remaining between them. Germline lookup yields CDR1 MDHEN and CDR2 SYDVKM. This CDR3 has 14 residues. In DNA form, the CDR3 reads TGTGCCAGCAGGGAAGACAGAGCAGACCAGCCCCAGCATTTT. It encodes CASREDRADQPQHF.

As regards this clone: Other DNA sequences in the sample encode the same CDR3. The genes are TRBV5-1 and TRBJ1-5; no reliable D call. Between the trimmed V and J ends, which lost 4 bases and 4 bases, there was a span of 12 bases. Germline V gene lookup returns CDR1 SGHRS and CDR2 YFSETQ. The CDR3 loop spans 14 amino acids. The CDR3 DNA reads TGCGCCAGCAGCCCGGACTCCGGGAATCAGCCCCAGCATTTT. It specifies CASSPDSGNQPQHF.

The chain uses TRBV10-2 and TRBJ2-1; 14 nucleotides agree with TRBD2. The V segment lost 7 bases and the J segment 4 bases; nucleotides outside the gene matches: 18. Germline values: CDR1 WSHSY, CDR2 SAAADI. CDR3 length: 20 amino acids. The CDR3 loop reads CASKMPGLAGVVAGYNEQFF. CDR3 nucleotide sequence: TGCGCCAGCAAGATGCCGGGACTAGCGGGAGTAGTAGCGGGATACAATGAGCAGTTCTTC.

The chain is built from TRBV27 and TRBJ1-1; the D gene is possibly TRBD1 (5 bases). This CDR3 spans 13 amino acids. Germline CDR1 and CDR2: MNHEY and SMNVEV (reference sequence). Trimming took off 5 bases at V and 1 base at J, with 8 bases between the two ends. The CDR3 DNA reads as TGTGCCAGCAGTCCAACAGGGAACACTGAAGCTTTCTTT. This sequence encodes CASSPTGNTEAFF.

The chain links TRBV7-2 to TRBJ1-5; the match to TRBD1 covers 8 bases. The CDR3 covers 16 residues. J gave up 7 bases and V 1 base, and 9 bases lay outside the gene matches. Germline V gene data show CDR1 as SGHTA and CDR2 as FQGNSA. As DNA, the CDR3 is TGTGCCAGCAGCTTAGACCCAGGGGGCTCACGCCAGCCCCAGCATTTT. Its protein is CASSLDPGGSRQPQHF.

This clone was observed a single time. The chain employs TRBV7-2 and TRBJ2-7, with D possibly being TRBD1 (5 bases). CDR1 and CDR2 (germline): SGHTA, FQGNSA. V gave up 4 bases and J gave up 5 bases, with 12 bases separating them. The CDR3 extends over 13 amino acids. Here the CDR3 reads CASSSQGTNEQYF. The CDR3 coding sequence is TGTGCCAGCAGCTCGCAGGGTACCAACGAGCAGTACTTC.

This chain links TRBV5-8 with TRBJ2-5; 7 nucleotides align to TRBD2. Germline assignment: CDR1 SGHTS and CDR2 YDEGEE. The length of the CDR3 is 10 residues. The CDR3 here is CATGGETQYF. The CDR3 DNA follows: TGTGCGACGGGGGGAGAGACCCAGTACTTC. Filled out from reference TRBV5-8 and TRBJ2-5, the complete variable domain reads EAGVTQSPTHLIKTRGQQATLRCSPISGHTSVYWYQQALGLGLQFLLWYDEGEERNRGNFPPRFSGRQFPNYSSELNVNALELEDSALYLCATGGETQYFGPGTRLLVL.

This clone was counted between two and nine times. The rearrangement joins TRBV9 to TRBJ2-1, with 12 bases that match TRBD2. The junction had 6 bases not matched to a gene; V was cut back by 7 bases and J by 7 bases. Germline CDR1 and CDR2: SGDLS and YYNGEE. This CDR3 comprises 14 residues. CDR3 in DNA: TGTGCCAGCCGCGGGACTAGCGGGCGTAATGAGCAGTTCTTC. The encoded protein is CASRGTSGRNEQFF.

This chain links TRBV6-4 with TRBJ2-2, with D perhaps TRBD1 (5 bases). CDR1 is MRHNA, CDR2 SNTAGT, per germline. V lost 7 bases, J lost 7 bases, and 10 bases lay in between. This CDR3 region has 12 residues. The CDR3 DNA reads as TGTGCCAGCAACCAGGGAAGCGGGGAGCTGTTTTTT. Its protein is CASNQGSGELFF.

The chain joins TRBV10-1 to TRBJ2-5; 13 bases map to TRBD2. CDR3 size: 15 residues. Germline-derived CDR1 and CDR2 are WNHNN and SYGVQD (reference sequence). The J segment lost 6 bases and the V segment lost 4 bases, leaving 5 bases of the junction unmatched. The CDR3 DNA reads TGCGCCAGCAGTGGGACTAGCGGGAGATGGAAGACCCAGTACTTC. This translates into CASSGTSGRWKTQYF.